These 3 T cell receptor beta chains came from one sample sequenced in a study of blood T cell repertoires in COVID-19 (dated by TCRdb to the early 2020s). The library was obtained by the immunoSEQ multiplex PCR assay. TCRdb carries this immuneACCESS record with in-frame sequences only. Its versions omit some clonotypes, under half of them owing to an unresolved V gene in the studies checked, with the rest unexplained. The sample profile shows 150,000 or so clones; roughly nine tenths of them were found once. The ten top clones hold over 10% of the sample. The sequenced sample was peripheral blood. The receptors were gathered from a woman aged 70 to 79 with COVID-19, enrolled during active disease.

The chain carries TRBV28 and TRBJ2-7; D unresolved. V was pared by 5 bases and J by 2 bases, with 7 bases between. The germline CDR1 and CDR2 sequences are MDHEN and SYDVKM. The CDR3 length is 12 residues. The CDR3, as DNA: TGTGCCAGCAGTGGCGGTACCTACGAGCAGTACTTC. Protein: CASSGGTYEQYF.

The J gene is TRBJ2-1, the V gene TRBV3-1 (or the pseudogene TRBV3-2), with D possibly TRBD1 on 5 matching bases. CDR3 length: 15 residues. The V and J ends lost 2 bases and 8 bases respectively, with 16 bases between them. CDR1 is LGHDT, CDR2 YNNKEL, per germline (reference sequence). CDR3 coding DNA: TGTGCCAGCAGCCAAAAAGGGGCGAGGTGGGATGAGCAGTTCTTC. Translating gives CASSQKGARWDEQFF.

The V gene is TRBV2, the J gene TRBJ2-5; D possibly corresponds to TRBD2 (5 bases). Germline V lookup: CDR1 SNHLY, CDR2 FYNNEI. Deletions cut 9 bases from V and 3 bases from J, with 11 bases between. CDR3 size: 12 residues. DNA for the CDR3: TGTGCCAGTAAAGGACTCGAAGAGACCCAGTACTTC. It specifies CASKGLEETQYF.